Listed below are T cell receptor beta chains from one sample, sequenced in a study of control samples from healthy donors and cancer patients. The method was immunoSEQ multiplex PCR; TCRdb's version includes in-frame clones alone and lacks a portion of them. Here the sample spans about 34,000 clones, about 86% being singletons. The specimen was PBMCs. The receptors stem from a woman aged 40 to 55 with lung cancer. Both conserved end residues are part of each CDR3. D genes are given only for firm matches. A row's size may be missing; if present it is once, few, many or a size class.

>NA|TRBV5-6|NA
CASSYLGRNSGNTIYF
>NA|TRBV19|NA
CASRLGPAGNYGYTF
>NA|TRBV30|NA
CASLGQKSLPAFF
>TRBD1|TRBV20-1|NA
CSASGGQGVPGNTIYF
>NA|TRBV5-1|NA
CASRGEVDSPLHF
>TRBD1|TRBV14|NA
CASSKVGDRYTGELFF
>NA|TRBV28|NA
CASSLSDSYEQYF
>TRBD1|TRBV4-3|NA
CASSQDGRGNGYTF
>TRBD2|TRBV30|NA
CACTSGGSTGELFF
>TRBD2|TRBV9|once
CASSAQEGGQETQYF
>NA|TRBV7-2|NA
CASSRRSGSGNTIYF
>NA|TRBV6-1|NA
CASSEVGINQPQHF
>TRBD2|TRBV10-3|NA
CAISEASGGAGTGELFF
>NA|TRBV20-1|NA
CSAISTAQYF
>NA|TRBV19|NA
CASSIGQYGFEQFF
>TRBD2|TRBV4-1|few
CASSQGGSGEETQYF
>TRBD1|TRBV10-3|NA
CAISESRPGTGGDGYTF
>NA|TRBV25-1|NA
CASSGSRWVNYGYTF
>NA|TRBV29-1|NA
CSVEGFTDYGYTF
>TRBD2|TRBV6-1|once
CASSVVSGGAWAETQYF
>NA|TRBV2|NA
CASRVSPGNMNTEAFF
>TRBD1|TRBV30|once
CAWSAGTGNTEAFF
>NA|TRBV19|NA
CASFDYGYTF
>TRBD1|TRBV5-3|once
CARSVRWTGGEVGKTIYF
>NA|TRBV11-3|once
CASSLRGAHREQYF